Listed here are 18 T cell receptor beta chains from one sample, sequenced in a study of T-cell memory formation after mild COVID-19. Via MiXCR, TCRdb re-called the 5' RACE reads, giving one row per CDR3 protein. The data contain more than 400,000 distinct CDR3 sequences, about 18% of them singletons. Sequenced input: PBMCs or a T cell subset sorted from them (not recorded which). These receptors all come from an adult woman who had mild COVID-19 (a few samples of this study predate the infection). Cell type and time point are not known.

This chain connects TRBV2 to TRBJ2-2; 8 nucleotides line up with TRBD2. Germline CDR1 is SNHLY and CDR2 is FYNNEI. The CDR3 is 15 amino acids. V dropped 6 bases and J dropped 2; count of bases not matched to a gene: 5. DNA for the CDR3: TGTGCCAGCAGAGATAGCGGGGTTAACACCGGGGAGCTGTTTTTT. Translation gives CASRDSGVNTGELFF.

V and J are TRBV4-3 and TRBJ1-1; TRBD1 is a possible D gene (6 bases). Trimming removed 1 base from V and 8 bases from J, with 20 bases in between. Germline CDR1 reads LGHNA; CDR2 reads YSLEER. The CDR3 consists of 16 residues. This CDR3 reads CASSQVRGQGRIEAFF. CDR3 sequence (DNA): TGCGCCAGCAGCCAAGTCCGTGGGCAGGGGAGAATAGAAGCTTTCTTT.

This clonotype was seen a handful of times. The rearrangement links TRBV15 to TRBJ2-7; D might be TRBD2 (6 bases). There are 15 residues in the CDR3. Trimming cost V 0 bases and J 2 bases, with 11 bases left between them. Germline assignment: CDR1 LNHNV and CDR2 YYDKDF (reference sequence). The CDR3 nucleotides read TGTGCCACCAGCAGAGAAGGCGGGGTTCCCTACGAGCAGTACTTC. Translation: CATSREGGVPYEQYF.

V gene TRBV2 combines with J gene TRBJ1-1; TRBD1 agrees at 10 bases. The trim removed 8 bases at V and 11 bases at J, leaving 5 bases unmatched. From germline, CDR1 is SNHLY and CDR2 FYNNEI. The CDR3 length is 11 residues. In DNA, the CDR3 is TGTGCCAGCGGAGGACAGGGGGTTGCTTTCTTT. It encodes CASGGQGVAFF.

This clonotype has a single count. The chain links TRBV6-6 to TRBJ2-7; 7 nucleotides match TRBD2. The V gene's germline CDR1 is MNHNY and CDR2 SVGAGI (reference sequence). This CDR3 spans 15 amino acids. The trim removed 7 bases at V and 2 bases at J, leaving 11 bases unmatched. This CDR3 is CASKQTLAPAYEQYF. The CDR3 nucleotides are TGTGCCAGCAAACAAACACTAGCGCCAGCCTACGAGCAGTACTTC.

This clonotype was seen more than once but under ten times. This sequence joins TRBV7-9 and TRBJ2-1; 8 nucleotides align to TRBD1. J gave up 6 bases and V 2 bases, and 6 bases lay outside the gene matches. CDR1 is SEHNR and CDR2 is FQNEAQ in the germline V gene (reference sequence). There are 15 residues in the CDR3. The CDR3 DNA reads TGTGCCAGCAGCTTAAAGGACAGGGTGGCCAATGAGCAGTTCTTC. This translates into CASSLKDRVANEQFF.

This clonotype has just a few counts. The V gene is TRBV7-9, the J gene TRBJ2-2; 11 positions match TRBD1. Trimming removed 5 bases from V and 7 bases from J; junction bases left unmatched: 9. Germline V gene data show CDR1 as SEHNR and CDR2 as FQNEAQ (reference sequence). This CDR3 region has 16 residues. Written as DNA, the CDR3 is TGTGCCAGCAGCATCGGACAGGGGGCGATAGACGGGGAGCTGTTTTTT. Amino acid sequence: CASSIGQGAIDGELFF.

The rearrangement uses TRBV20-1 and TRBJ1-5; 8 bases align to TRBD1. The CDR3 length is 18 residues. J gave up 4 bases and V 0 bases, and 14 bases lay outside the gene matches. Germline V gene lookup returns CDR1 DFQATT and CDR2 SNEGSKA (reference sequence). The CDR3 DNA reads TGCAGTGCTAGAGATCGGCGGGGTAGTAGACAGGGGAATCAGCCCCAGCATTTT. It translates to CSARDRRGSRQGNQPQHF.

The chain uses TRBV4-2 and TRBJ2-7, with 9 bases that match TRBD1. Germline lookup yields CDR1 LGHNA and CDR2 YNFKEQ. With V trimmed by 2 bases and J by 2 bases, 4 bases remained unmatched. The CDR3 spans 15 residues. The CDR3 reads CASSQPGQGTYEQYF. In DNA form, the CDR3 reads TGTGCCAGCAGCCAACCGGGACAGGGAACCTACGAGCAGTACTTC.

The sample holds a few counts of this clonotype. This chain uses TRBV14 with TRBJ2-1; no reliable D call. Germline-derived CDR1 and CDR2 are SGHDN and FVKESK. V was cut by 3 bases and J by 7 bases, with 13 bases left in between. CDR3 size: 14 residues. The CDR3 nucleotides read TGTGCCAGCAGCCACTATAGACTGGGTAATGAGCAGTTCTTC. Protein product: CASSHYRLGNEQFF.

The chain joins TRBV5-1 to TRBJ2-3; TRBD1 matches 7 bases. V lost 4 bases and J lost 1; bases outside the gene matches: 6. CDR3 size: 15 residues. Germline CDR1 is SGHRS and CDR2 is YFSETQ. Here the CDR3 DNA reads TGCGCCAGCAGCATGACAGGGTTCGGCACAGATACGCAGTATTTT. Protein sequence: CASSMTGFGTDTQYF. The full variable domain, with the rest looked up from reference TRBV5-1 and TRBJ2-3, is KAGVTQTPRYLIKTRGQQVTLSCSPISGHRSVSWYQQTPGQGLQFLFEYFSETQRNKGNFPGRFSGRQFSNSRSEMNVSTLELGDSALYLCASSMTGFGTDTQYFGPGTRLTVL.

This clonotype was counted between two and nine times. This chain joins TRBV20-1 and TRBJ2-7; D unclear. The CDR3 is made up of 13 amino acids. Between the trimmed V and J ends, which lost 3 bases and 7 bases, there was a span of 16 bases. Germline V gives CDR1 DFQATT, CDR2 SNEGSKA (reference sequence). The CDR3 DNA reads as TGCAGTGCTAGGGACCAGCCTCCAGGAGAGCAGTACTTC. It is translated as CSARDQPPGEQYF.

J is TRBJ2-3 and V is TRBV9; no reliable D call. V was trimmed by 3 bases and J by 4 bases, leaving 12 bases between them. The CDR3 covers 14 residues. From germline, CDR1 is SGDLS and CDR2 YYNGEE. DNA for the CDR3: TGTGCCAGCAGCGCCGAATCCAGAGCAGATACGCAGTATTTT. This encodes CASSAESRADTQYF.

This chain links TRBV7-3 with TRBJ2-1; the match to TRBD2 covers 9 bases. The CDR3 is made up of 15 amino acids. V lost 3 bases and J lost 4; bases outside the gene matches: 4. Germline CDR1 SGHTA, CDR2 FQGTGA. CDR3 bases: TGTGCCAGCAGCTTCCGGCGGGAGGGGTACAATGAGCAGTTCTTC. Translation gives CASSFRREGYNEQFF.

This clonotype has just a few counts. This chain uses TRBV25-1 with TRBJ2-3; D not resolved. Germline V gene data show CDR1 as MGHDK and CDR2 as SYGVNS. The CDR3 has 16 residues. V was pared by 6 bases and J by 2 bases, with 18 bases between. The CDR3 loop reads CASSAGTGPDTDTQYF. CDR3 bases: TGTGCCAGCAGCGCAGGAACTGGACCTGACACAGATACGCAGTATTTT.

In this sample, this clonotype turned up a few times. The chain couples TRBV2 to TRBJ1-1, with D unclear. V was cut by 4 bases and J by 2 bases, with 5 bases left in between. CDR1 SNHLY and CDR2 FYNNEI come from the germline V gene. This CDR3 is built from 12 residues. The CDR3 bases are TGTGCCAGCAGTGTTTCCAACACTGAAGCTTTCTTT. Protein sequence: CASSVSNTEAFF.

The table lists this clonotype with many counts. The chain carries TRBV18 and TRBJ2-3; D is unclear. The V and J ends lost 2 bases and 6 bases respectively, with 6 bases between them. CDR1 KGHSH and CDR2 LQKENI come from the germline V gene. This CDR3 contains 12 residues. In DNA form, the CDR3 reads TGTGCCAGCTCACCAACCTCCGATACGCAGTATTTT. This codes for CASSPTSDTQYF.

This clonotype turned up a few times. The CDR3 DNA reads TGTGCCAGCAGTTTAAACGGGAGGGCCGCCGAGCAGTACTTC. This encodes CASSLNGRAAEQYF. This chain uses TRBV27 with TRBJ2-7; 8 bases match TRBD2. This CDR3 region has 14 residues. V trimming: 2 bases; J trimming: 6 bases; junction bases outside the gene matches: 6. Germline CDR1 MNHEY, CDR2 SMNVEV (reference sequence).